These 19 T cell receptor beta chains were sequenced from one sample in a study of beta chain features in type 1 diabetes (dated by TCRdb to the late 2010s). The library was obtained by the immunoSEQ multiplex PCR assay. The High Capacity cDNA Reverse Transcription Kit was used to reverse transcribe all of the isolated RNA, meaning that expressed TCRB transcripts were what got sequenced. The table was pulled from immuneACCESS by TCRdb, which kept in-frame rearrangements only. Such tables lose some clones; where checked, under half of the loss comes from unresolved V genes, and the rest has no known cause. The sample data list under 450,000 clones, and 14% of these were observed just once. The biggest ten clones account for roughly 0.038% of the sample. The sample consisted of naive CD4+ T cells from blood. Read against the paper, the sample's cell subset or site label means: true naive CD4+ T cells. These receptors all come from a man in his thirties or forties in good health.

The genes are TRBV11-1 and TRBJ1-1, with TRBD1 as a possible D gene (5 bases). The germline CDR1 and CDR2 sequences are SGHAT and FQDESV (reference sequence). With 5 bases removed from V and 5 bases from J, the gap between germline ends came to 15 bases. This CDR3 region has 14 residues. CDR3 bases: TGTGCCAGCAGCAATCCGGGACCGGCGACTGAAGCTTTCTTT. It yields the protein CASSNPGPATEAFF.

CDR3 nucleotides: TGTGCCAGCAGCTTATTGGCCGGACAGGGGTACAAAGATACGCAGTATTTT. This translates into CASSLLAGQGYKDTQYF. The V gene is TRBV5-4, the J gene TRBJ2-3; 9 bases are a match to TRBD1. The germline V gene encodes CDR1 SGHNT and CDR2 YYREEE (reference sequence). Unmatched junction bases numbered 12, after V lost 2 bases and J lost 5 bases. CDR3 length: 17 amino acids.

The genes are TRBV27 and TRBJ2-7; possible D gene TRBD2, 6 bases. The CDR3 has 13 amino acids. Germline loops: CDR1 MNHEY, CDR2 SMNVEV (reference sequence). Trimming pared 3 bases from V and 3 bases from J, leaving 9 bases between. The CDR3 sequence: CASSFRSGYEQYV. The CDR3 coding sequence is TGTGCCAGCAGTTTCCGTAGCGGCTACGAGCAGTACGTC.

This clone turned up a few times. V is TRBV25-1 and J is TRBJ1-2; D call uncertain. V was pared by 2 bases and J by 0 bases, with 4 bases between. This CDR3 is built from 13 residues. The germline V gene has CDR1 MGHDK and CDR2 SYGVNS. The CDR3 protein is CASSEQPNYGYTF. The CDR3 DNA follows: TGTGCCAGCAGTGAACAGCCTAACTATGGCTACACCTTC.

In its sample, this clone was seen a few times. The V and J genes are TRBV30 and TRBJ2-5; 12 bases align to TRBD2. The CDR3 is 16 residues long. Trimming cost V 0 bases and J 1 base; bases outside gene matches: 3. Germline assignment: CDR1 GTSNPN and CDR2 SVGIG (reference sequence). In DNA, the CDR3 is TGTGCCTGGAGTGTGGGACTAGCGGGTTTCCAAGAGACCCAGTACTTC. Residues: CAWSVGLAGFQETQYF.

This clone was seen more than once but under ten times. The chain recombines TRBV11-2 with TRBJ1-3; 9 bases are shared with TRBD1. Germline-derived CDR1 and CDR2 are SGHAT and FQNNGV. The CDR3 spans 14 residues. V dropped 3 bases and J dropped 5; count of bases not matched to a gene: 2. The chain's CDR3 is CASSFGQGRNTIYF. In nucleotides, the CDR3 is TGTGCCAGCAGCTTTGGACAGGGGAGAAACACCATATATTTT.

This clone was recorded at least ten times. The rearrangement uses TRBV10-3 and TRBJ2-5, with D possibly matching TRBD2 (5 bases). Trimming took 4 bases from V and 5 from J, leaving 11 bases between them. This CDR3 is built from 13 residues. The germline CDR1 and CDR2 sequences are ENHRY and SYGVKD. CDR3 bases: TGTGCCATCAGTGTTGGAATAGCGGAGACCCAGTACTTC. It codes for CAISVGIAETQYF.

The sample holds a few counts of this clone. Mismatch with germline at one junction end may stem from a read error. The chain carries TRBV7-8 and TRBJ2-7; 9 positions agree with TRBD2. The CDR3 sequence is 17 residues long. Per germline, CDR1 SGHVS and CDR2 FQNEAQ. The chain's CDR3 is CASSFVRGGSTSHEQYF. CDR3 DNA: TGTGCCAGCAGCTTCGTGCGGGGGGGCTCAACCTCCCACGAGCAGTACTTC.

This clone was seen a few times. The chain joins TRBV9 to TRBJ2-1; 12 bases align to TRBD2. Germline assignment: CDR1 SGDLS and CDR2 YYNGEE. The CDR3 spans 18 residues. The V gene end was trimmed by 3 bases and the J gene end by 8 bases; junction bases not matched to a gene: 15. CDR3 in DNA: TGTGCCAGCAGCGAGCAAGGTTTGACTAGCGGGAGTAGCCATGAGCAGTTCTTC. It codes for CASSEQGLTSGSSHEQFF.

This sequence joins TRBV7-8 and TRBJ2-7, with 7 nucleotides matching TRBD1. V was clipped by 4 bases and J by 2 bases; unmatched bases: 23. The CDR3 loop spans 20 amino acids. The germline CDR1 and CDR2 sequences are SGHVS and FQNEAQ. This CDR3 is CASSSPSNTGDGTVPYEQYV. The CDR3 nucleotides are TGTGCCAGCAGCTCGCCATCCAACACAGGGGATGGGACAGTCCCCTACGAGCAGTACGTC.

This clone came up a few times. CDR3 residues: CASSLVYSPLHF. The CDR3 nucleotides are TGTGCCAGCAGTTTAGTTTATTCACCCCTCCACTTT. The chain uses TRBV28 and TRBJ1-6; no firm D call. Per the germline V gene, CDR1 is MDHEN and CDR2 is SYDVKM. This CDR3 comprises 12 residues. Trimming took off 2 bases at V and 8 bases at J, with 4 bases between the two ends.

The table lists this clone with a few counts. This chain uses TRBV9 with TRBJ2-2, with 9 bases fitting TRBD2. The germline gives CDR1 SGDLS, CDR2 YYNGEE. Unmatched junction bases numbered 14, after V lost 2 bases and J lost 6 bases. This CDR3 comprises 18 residues. The CDR3 loop reads CASSVLLGLAGSSGELFF. CDR3 DNA: TGTGCCAGCAGCGTCCTTCTGGGGCTAGCGGGAAGCTCCGGGGAGCTGTTTTTT.

This clone was seen only a few times. The CDR3 loop reads CASGQGRNTEAFF. CDR3 DNA: TGTGCCAGTGGACAGGGACGGAACACTGAAGCTTTCTTT. The gene calls are TRBV6-1 and TRBJ1-1; 8 bases are a match to TRBD1. Germline CDR1 MNHNS, CDR2 SASEGT. CDR3 size: 13 residues. The V gene end was trimmed by 9 bases and the J gene end by 1 base; junction bases not matched to a gene: 4.

This clone was detected only a few times. The chain has TRBV9 and TRBJ2-3, with D possibly being TRBD1 or TRBD2 (5 bases each). V lost 0 bases to trimming and J lost 1 base, with 9 bases between them. The germline V gene encodes CDR1 SGDLS and CDR2 YYNGEE. This CDR3 region has 15 residues. This chain's CDR3 is CASSVEGPRTDTQYF. The CDR3 DNA follows: TGTGCCAGCAGCGTAGAGGGACCACGCACAGATACGCAGTATTTT.

This clone showed up just a few times. The genes are TRBV4-3 and TRBJ2-3; D is possibly TRBD1 or TRBD2 (5 bases each). The CDR3 totals 15 residues. V was cut by 1 base and J by 5 bases, with 13 bases left in between. Germline V gives CDR1 LGHNA, CDR2 YSLEER. CDR3 coding DNA: TGCGCCAGCAGCCAAGTTGAACGGGACGGAGATACGCAGTATTTT. Its protein product is CASSQVERDGDTQYF.

This clone was seen a few times. This chain connects TRBV28 to TRBJ1-1, with D uncertain. The CDR3 is 15 amino acids. Germline V gene sequence: CDR1 MDHEN, CDR2 SYDVKM. Between the trimmed V and J ends, which lost 0 bases and 1 base, there was a span of 9 bases. This CDR3 is CASSLWQAKNTEAFF. The CDR3 region has the DNA TGTGCCAGCAGTTTATGGCAGGCTAAGAACACTGAAGCTTTCTTT.

A word on this clone: Its ends do not fully match the called genes, so a read error is possible. This chain joins TRBV7-9 and TRBJ2-4, with 8 bases that match TRBD1. Germline loops: CDR1 SEHNR, CDR2 FQNEAQ (reference sequence). The CDR3 is made up of 13 amino acids. Written as DNA, the CDR3 is TGTGCCAGCAAGGGGACAGGATTTTTTCCCCCTTCCTTC. Translating it yields CASKGTGFFPPSF. Looking up the rest from reference TRBV7-9 and TRBJ2-4 gives the full variable domain: DTGVSQNPRHKITKRGQNVTFRCDPISEHNRLYWYRQTLGQGPEFLTYFQNEAQLEKSRLLSDRFSAERPKGSFSTLEIQRTEQGDSAMYLCASKGTGFFPPSFGAGTRLSVL.

A few counts support this clone. J is TRBJ2-5 and V is TRBV6-1, with 12 bases that match TRBD2. Unmatched junction bases numbered 1, after V lost 6 bases and J lost 2 bases. CDR3 size: 14 residues. Germline CDR1 MNHNS, CDR2 SASEGT. This CDR3 reads CASRTSGSQETQYF. Here the CDR3 DNA reads TGTGCCAGCAGGACTAGCGGGAGTCAAGAGACCCAGTACTTC.

The chain recombines TRBV1 with TRBJ2-7; the table calls TRBD1, which could not be checked here. TRBV1 is termed a pseudogene. The CDR3 contains 17 residues. The CDR3 reads CTSSPQIGQGRSYEQYV. The CDR3 bases are TGCACCAGCAGCCCACAGATAGGACAGGGTAGGTCCTACGAGCAGTACGTC.